The sequence of this TCR beta chain was determined in a study of blood T cell repertoires in COVID-19. Study background: There were acute and convalescent COVID-19 samples, and they came from the United States, Italy and Spain.

In the original processing: Reference gene primer amplification gave estimated nucleated cell counts. Profiled with immunoSEQ multiplex PCR; TCRdb holds only in-frame clones, not every one. V, J and clone size reflect that table, while D and trimming were determined from the DNA. This sample has 100,000 or so clones, with roughly 89% found just once. CDR1 and CDR2 (germline): SGHDN, FVKESK. V dropped 4 bases and J dropped 0; count of bases not matched to a gene: 4. This CDR3 is 16 amino acids long. This clonotype was obtained from a man aged 65-85 years with active or convalescent COVID-19. The chain carries TRBV14 and TRBJ2-1; 9 bases fit TRBD1. The specimen was peripheral blood. DNA for the CDR3: TGTGCCAGCAGCCCCGGGACAGGGCGCTCCTACAATGAGCAGTTCTTC. Translation gives CASSPGTGRSYNEQFF.